The TCR beta chain under discussion was sequenced for a study of cytomegalovirus exposure and HLA in healthy donors. General study points: Around 18,000 TCR beta sequences were associated with HLA alleles at 0.05 false discovery rate in a later analysis.

Comment on this clone: Its antigen remains unknown.

This PCR relied on a set of 60 Vbeta primers and 13 Jbeta primers. Assay: immunoSEQ multiplex PCR; the TCRdb copy retains only in-frame clones and omits some. The sample yields around 91,000 clones, roughly 84% seen once. Material for sequencing was PBMCs. The sequence was collected from a man between 18 and 29 years old in good health and CMV-seronegative.

The CDR3 reads CASSSSGTTYNEQFF. CDR3 nucleotide sequence: TGTGCCAGCAGCTCTAGCGGGACGACCTACAATGAGCAGTTCTTC. The gene calls are TRBV7-3 and TRBJ2-1, with 9 bases identical to TRBD2. The V gene's germline CDR1 is SGHTA and CDR2 FQGTGA. The CDR3 is made up of 15 amino acids. The junction had 3 bases not matched to a gene; V was cut back by 4 bases and J by 2 bases.